The clone carrying this T cell receptor (beta chain) was counted ten times or more. Its antigen is not identified. The data belong to a study of neurological immune-mediated disorders. Study-wide points: HTLV-1-associated myelopathy showed the most TCR clonal expansion; multiple sclerosis the least, below healthy controls. Phylogenetic grouping placed 18 of 34 multiple sclerosis patients' repertoires in one related-CDR3 cluster, a possible signature.

The unsorted libraries had their origin in 2 million PBMCs stored at -80 C. J was trimmed by 6 bases and V by 6 bases; bases with no gene match: 16. The CDR3 runs 16 residues. CDR1 and CDR2 from the germline V gene are DFQATT and SNEGSKA (reference sequence). The authors obtained over 160 million TCR-beta sequences from 15-18 subjects per sequencing run. TCRdb itself ran the 5' RACE reads through MiXCR, one entry per CDR3 protein. The sample yields 55,000 to 75,000 distinct CDR3 sequences, 2% to 2.5% seen once. The specimen sequenced was PBMCs. The chain links TRBV20-1 to TRBJ1-5, with 8 positions matching TRBD1. This receptor was identified in a man aged 50 to 60 with multiple sclerosis. In nucleotides, the CDR3 is TGCAGTGCCTTGGACAGGGAGAAAGGGGGCGGTCAGCCCCAGCATTTT. This codes for CSALDREKGGGQPQHF.